Below, 10 T cell receptor beta chains from the same sample are listed, as sequenced in a study of blood T cell repertoires in COVID-19. Generated by immunoSEQ multiplex PCR, the TCRdb table keeps only in-frame clones and is missing some. Of approximately 300,000 clones listed, roughly 89% were seen once; the top ten hold roughly a tenth. Material: PBMCs or T cells enriched from blood (not recorded which). These receptors were collected from a woman aged 30 to 39 who had recovered from COVID-19.

The gene calls are TRBV29-1 and TRBJ1-1; TRBD1 is a possible D gene (5 bases). Trimming pared 5 bases from V and 6 bases from J, leaving 19 bases between. Germline V gene sequence: CDR1 SQVTM, CDR2 ANQGSEA. The CDR3 is 14 amino acids. The CDR3 DNA reads as TGCAGCGTTTCCCGAAACTGGCAGGGCGCTGAAGCTTTCTTT. This codes for CSVSRNWQGAEAFF.

This sequence joins TRBV30 and TRBJ1-4; possible D gene TRBD1, 6 bases. The CDR3 contains 15 residues. From germline, CDR1 is GTSNPN and CDR2 SVGIG (reference sequence). Trimming shortened V by 0 bases and J by 5 bases, and 13 bases separated the two germline ends. Here the CDR3 reads CAWSVRTAANEKLFF. The CDR3 DNA sequence: TGTGCCTGGAGTGTAAGGACAGCGGCGAATGAAAAACTGTTTTTT. The whole variable domain, remainder taken from reference TRBV30 and TRBJ1-4, is SQTIHQWPATLVQPVGSPLSLECTVEGTSNPNLYWYRQAAGRGLQLLFYSVGIGQISSEVPQNLSASRPQDRQFILSSKKLLLSDSGFYLCAWSVRTAANEKLFFGSGTQLSVL.

The V call is TRBV5-5, the J call TRBJ1-1, with TRBD1 as a possible D gene (5 bases). V was pared by 0 bases and J by 5 bases, with 11 bases between. CDR3 length: 14 residues. Germline lookup yields CDR1 SGHKS and CDR2 YYEKEE (reference sequence). The CDR3 bases are TGTGCCAGCAGCTTGGTGGGGGAGGGAACTGAAGCTTTCTTT. It specifies CASSLVGEGTEAFF.

The CDR3 nucleotides read TGTGCCATCAGTGCCCAAAGGGACAGAGATTTAACCGGGGAGCTGTTTTTT. Translating it yields CAISAQRDRDLTGELFF. The V call is TRBV10-3, the J call TRBJ2-2; 7 bases fit TRBD1. V shed 4 bases, J shed 5 bases, and the junction held 13 bases outside the gene matches. The CDR3 sequence is 17 residues long. CDR1 ENHRY and CDR2 SYGVKD come from the germline V gene.

This clone was detected only once. The rearrangement uses TRBV5-4 and TRBJ2-7, with D perhaps matching TRBD2 (5 bases). Germline loops: CDR1 SGHNT, CDR2 YYREEE (reference sequence). The CDR3 is 14 residues long. The germline V and J ends were trimmed by 0 bases and 3 bases, with 10 bases remaining between them. The CDR3 coding sequence is TGTGCCAGCAGCTTGGGAGGGCTTGACTACGAGCAGTACTTC. It encodes CASSLGGLDYEQYF.

The genes are TRBV4-3 and TRBJ2-6, with D tentatively TRBD1 (5 bases). CDR3 length equals 17 residues. Germline-derived CDR1 and CDR2 are LGHNA and YSLEER. V lost 2 bases and J lost 2, with 13 bases in between. The CDR3 DNA reads TGCGCCAGCAGCCAAAGCGACAGAGGAACTGGGGCCAACGTCCTGACTTTC. This encodes CASSQSDRGTGANVLTF.

V is TRBV6-6 and J is TRBJ2-7; possibly TRBD2 for D (5 bases). Germline CDR1 and CDR2: MNHNY and SVGAGI (reference sequence). V lost 5 bases, J lost 2 bases, and 10 bases lay in between. The CDR3 runs 13 residues. The CDR3 DNA is TGTGCCAGCAGTCGGACTGAGACCTACGAGCAGTACTTC. Translation: CASSRTETYEQYF.

This chain links TRBV6-6 with TRBJ1-2; no reliable D call. Germline loops: CDR1 MNHNY, CDR2 SVGAGI (reference sequence). V was trimmed by 6 bases and J by 8 bases, leaving 22 bases between them. The CDR3 has 15 residues. DNA for the CDR3: TGTGCCAGCAGCCCCCCTACTCGAATTCGATCCGGCTACACCTTC. This translates into CASSPPTRIRSGYTF.

This chain joins TRBV5-6 and TRBJ1-1; D not resolved. Germline V lookup: CDR1 SGHDT, CDR2 YYEEEE. This CDR3 comprises 15 residues. Trimming took 4 bases from V and 7 from J, leaving 20 bases between them. Here the CDR3 DNA reads TGTGCCAGCAGCCCCGGGAAGGATAATTCCTTTGAAGCTTTCTTT. Protein product: CASSPGKDNSFEAFF.

The chain joins TRBV5-1 to TRBJ1-2, with 7 bases identical to TRBD1. The CDR3 totals 15 residues. With 4 bases clipped from V and 6 bases from J, the junction kept 12 bases outside the gene matches. Germline loops: CDR1 SGHRS, CDR2 YFSETQ. The CDR3: CASSPLQGPGNGYTF. The CDR3 region has the DNA TGCGCCAGCAGCCCGTTACAGGGGCCAGGGAATGGCTACACCTTC.